This TCR beta chain is from a study of vaccination effects on CD4 cells after COVID-19. Note on this clone: The antigen is undetermined.

The method was immunoSEQ multiplex PCR; TCRdb's version includes in-frame clones alone and lacks a portion of them. Of around 35,000 clones listed, approximately 72% were seen once; the top ten hold about 3%. Following a roughly 10-day culture, CD4+ T cells were purified. V gave up 8 bases and J gave up 7 bases; unmatched junction bases: 8. Germline assignment: CDR1 SQVTM and CDR2 ANQGSEA. The CDR3 extends over 12 amino acids. The sequence was collected from a human donor who received a COVID-19 vaccine. V gene TRBV29-1 combines with J gene TRBJ2-4; 7 bases align to TRBD1. The sequencing used CD4+ T cells from PBMCs cultured without peptide, collected before COVID-19 vaccination. The CDR3 is CSCALTGNIQYF. For the CDR3, the DNA is TGCAGCTGTGCTCTGACAGGGAACATTCAGTACTTC.